This T cell receptor (beta chain) emerged from a study of Graves' ophthalmopathy and Graves' hyperthyroidism. This clonotype was observed at least ten times. Using RNA transcripts, the TCR beta CDR3 regions were amplified. RT-PCR was first run with HTBI primers, then multiplex PCR in a second round. MiXCR, applied by TCRdb to the multiplex PCR reads, yields one record per CDR3 protein. The repertoire holds about 620,000 distinct CDR3 sequences, 22% seen once, with more than 5.5% in the top ten. The authors defined stable hyperthyroidism as no ophthalmopathy within 18 months of follow-up. Other autoimmune diseases, uncontrolled infections, pregnancy or lactation led to the exclusion of patients. This receptor was obtained from a woman between 18 and 29 years old with stable Graves' hyperthyroidism. Some clones in this sample may be carry-over from other donors' samples. The sample taken for sequencing was peripheral blood.

In DNA, the CDR3 is TGCAGTGCTAGAGTGGGGGCGGCGAACACCGGGGAGCTGTTTTTT. As protein: CSARVGAANTGELFF. V and J are TRBV20-1 and TRBJ2-2; possible D gene TRBD1, 6 bases. V was shortened by 1 base and J by 0 bases, with 9 bases between the two germline ends. From germline, CDR1 is DFQATT and CDR2 SNEGSKA (reference sequence). The CDR3 is 15 amino acids.